A single sample gave rise to the 26 T cell receptor beta chains below, sequenced in a study of T-cell reconstitution after alpha-beta-depleted transplantation in children. The library targeted TCRbeta and was prepared with unique molecular identifiers. MiXCR, applied by TCRdb to the PCR reads, yields one record per CDR3 protein. The sample includes under 350,000 distinct CDR3 sequences, roughly 9.5% of them seen just once. The sequencing used PBMCs from the stem cell graft donor, collected from the stem cell graft. These receptors were collected from a human donor who donated a stem cell graft to a child with SCID.

V is TRBV11-2 and J is TRBJ2-3; 9 nucleotides line up with TRBD2. V was clipped by 3 bases and J by 2 bases; unmatched bases: 3. CDR1 is SGHAT, CDR2 FQNNGV, per germline. The CDR3 consists of 15 residues. CDR3 bases: TGTGCCAGCAGCTTCAGCGGGGGGCACACAGATACGCAGTATTTT. Protein: CASSFSGGHTDTQYF.

This clonotype was recorded many times. The J gene is TRBJ2-2, the V gene TRBV12-3 or TRBV12-4; a possible D gene is TRBD1 (5 bases). V was cut by 9 bases and J by 4 bases, with 12 bases left in between. The CDR3 has 13 amino acids. The CDR3 loop is CASIQGFTGELFF. CDR3 DNA sequence: TGTGCCAGTATTCAGGGTTTCACCGGGGAGCTGTTTTTT.

Here the CDR3 reads CSARDDATLNTEAFF. For the CDR3, the DNA is TGCAGTGCTAGAGATGATGCAACTTTGAACACTGAAGCTTTCTTT. The chain has TRBV20-1 and TRBJ1-1; D uncertain. V lost 0 bases and J 0 bases, leaving 11 bases between the germline ends. This CDR3 has 15 amino acids. CDR1 is DFQATT and CDR2 is SNEGSKA in the germline V gene (reference sequence).

This clonotype was observed a few times. The V call is TRBV5-1, the J call TRBJ2-1; 9 bases are shared with TRBD2. The CDR3 has 15 amino acids. V dropped 2 bases and J dropped 7; count of bases not matched to a gene: 7. The V gene's germline CDR1 is SGHRS and CDR2 YFSETQ. CDR3 in amino acids: CASSFGLALGNEQFF. The CDR3 DNA reads TGCGCCAGCAGCTTCGGACTAGCGCTGGGTAATGAGCAGTTCTTC. Drawing the rest from reference TRBV5-1 and TRBJ2-1, the complete variable domain is KAGVTQTPRYLIKTRGQQVTLSCSPISGHRSVSWYQQTPGQGLQFLFEYFSETQRNKGNFPGRFSGRQFSNSRSEMNVSTLELGDSALYLCASSFGLALGNEQFFGPGTRLTVL.

The chain couples TRBV25-1 to TRBJ2-7, with no clear D. Germline V gene lookup returns CDR1 MGHDK and CDR2 SYGVNS. CDR3 length equals 14 residues. V was trimmed by 5 bases and J by 1 base, leaving 12 bases between them. This CDR3 is CASSPVGVSYEQYF. For the CDR3, the DNA is TGTGCCAGCAGTCCTGTTGGGGTTTCCTACGAGCAGTACTTC.

The sample holds many counts of this clonotype. The V and J genes are TRBV9 and TRBJ2-3; 10 nucleotides line up with TRBD1. Germline trimming cut 4 bases from V and 4 bases from J; bases unmatched to any gene: 9. The germline V gene encodes CDR1 SGDLS and CDR2 YYNGEE. CDR3 length: 16 residues. The CDR3 DNA sequence: TGTGCCAGCAGCAAACGACAGGGGGCCCTCGCAGATACGCAGTATTTT. Translation gives CASSKRQGALADTQYF. Full variable domain (remainder filled in from reference TRBV9 and TRBJ2-3): DSGVTQTPKHLITATGQRVTLRCSPRSGDLSVYWYQQSLDQGLQFLIQYYNGEERAKGNILERFSAQQFPDLHSELNLSSLELGDSALYFCASSKRQGALADTQYFGPGTRLTVL.

The sample holds many counts of this clonotype. The chain links TRBV12-3 or TRBV12-4 to TRBJ2-1; 9 positions match TRBD1. The CDR3 loop spans 15 amino acids. V gave up 5 bases and J gave up 3 bases; unmatched junction bases: 5. The CDR3 loop is CASSPGQGRYNEQFF. Here the CDR3 DNA reads TGTGCCAGCAGTCCGGGACAGGGTCGCTACAATGAGCAGTTCTTC.

This clonotype appeared many times. The rearrangement links TRBV20-1 to TRBJ2-5; D ambiguous. Germline lookup yields CDR1 DFQATT and CDR2 SNEGSKA (reference sequence). The CDR3 runs 10 residues. Trimming took off 5 bases at V and 5 bases at J, with 6 bases between the two ends. CDR3 sequence: CSAPDETQYF. The CDR3 nucleotides are TGCAGTGCTCCTGATGAGACCCAGTACTTC.

This clonotype was detected a few times. The chain has TRBV5-1 and TRBJ1-2, with 8 positions matching TRBD1. Germline V CDR1 and CDR2: SGHRS, YFSETQ. V shed 4 bases, J shed 4 bases, and the junction held 18 bases outside the gene matches. The CDR3 is 18 amino acids. The CDR3 loop is CASSLPQGEGSLSYGYTF. The CDR3 DNA is TGCGCCAGCAGCCTTCCACAGGGGGAGGGTAGCTTAAGCTATGGCTACACCTTC. The variable domain in full, with the rest retrieved from reference TRBV5-1 and TRBJ1-2, is KAGVTQTPRYLIKTRGQQVTLSCSPISGHRSVSWYQQTPGQGLQFLFEYFSETQRNKGNFPGRFSGRQFSNSRSEMNVSTLELGDSALYLCASSLPQGEGSLSYGYTFGSGTRLTVV.

The chain is built from TRBV27 and TRBJ2-7, with D possibly matching TRBD1 (7 bases). The ends were cut back, 5 bases at V and 3 bases at J, with 26 bases in the middle. The CDR3 runs to 18 residues. CDR1 MNHEY and CDR2 SMNVEV come from the germline V gene (reference sequence). This chain's CDR3 is CASSRRRAGTDSCYEQYF. The CDR3 bases are TGTGCCAGCAGTCGGCGGAGGGCGGGGACAGACTCGTGCTACGAGCAGTACTTC.

The rearrangement links TRBV10-2 to TRBJ2-2, with 9 bases that match TRBD2. The length of the CDR3 is 16 residues. With V trimmed by 4 bases and J by 6 bases, 9 bases remained unmatched. Per the germline V gene, CDR1 is WSHSY and CDR2 is SAAADI. This chain's CDR3 is CASSAGGGAGAGELFF. CDR3 in DNA: TGCGCCAGCAGTGCTGGCGGGGGGGCCGGGGCCGGGGAGCTGTTTTTT.

The chain recombines TRBV7-2 with TRBJ2-3, with a weak D call TRBD1 (5 bases). CDR3 length: 15 residues. V shed 4 bases and J shed 1 base, with 12 bases lying between them. In germline, CDR1 is SGHTA, CDR2 FQGNSA. CDR3 amino acids: CASSSRRERTDTQYF. CDR3 DNA: TGTGCCAGCAGCTCTCGCAGGGAACGCACAGATACGCAGTATTTT. Using reference TRBV7-2 and TRBJ2-3 for the parts outside the CDR3, the full variable domain is GAGVSQSPSNKVTEKGKDVELRCDPISGHTALYWYRQSLGQGLEFLIYFQGNSAPDKSGLPSDRFSAERTGGSVSTLTIQRTQQEDSAVYLCASSSRRERTDTQYFGPGTRLTVL.

The CDR3 DNA reads TGTGCCAGCAGCCAGGACAGGAACACCGGGGAGCTGTTTTTT. Amino acid sequence: CASSQDRNTGELFF. The chain links TRBV7-7 to TRBJ2-2; possibly TRBD1 for D (6 bases). The CDR3 extends over 14 amino acids. Germline CDR1 is SSHAT and CDR2 is FNYEAQ (reference sequence). With 5 bases removed from V and 1 base from J, the gap between germline ends came to 8 bases.

This clonotype was picked up a small number of times. The rearrangement links TRBV9 to TRBJ2-6; D is possibly TRBD1 (5 bases). Germline V gives CDR1 SGDLS, CDR2 YYNGEE. Trimming took off 0 bases at V and 1 base at J, with 8 bases between the two ends. CDR3 length: 16 amino acids. The CDR3 loop is CASSVAGSSGANVLTF. CDR3 DNA sequence: TGTGCCAGCAGCGTAGCAGGGTCGTCTGGGGCCAACGTCCTGACTTTC.

This clonotype was observed at least ten times. CDR3 coding DNA: TGCGCCAGCAGCTTGGGGACAGGCTACAATGAGCAGTTCTTC. Protein: CASSLGTGYNEQFF. V gene TRBV5-1 combines with J gene TRBJ2-1; the match to TRBD1 covers 7 bases. Germline lookup yields CDR1 SGHRS and CDR2 YFSETQ. There are 14 residues in the CDR3. V trimming: 0 bases; J trimming: 3 bases; junction bases outside the gene matches: 0.

The chain employs TRBV15 and TRBJ2-7, with D possibly being TRBD1 or TRBD2 (5 bases each). The length of the CDR3 is 13 residues. V was trimmed by 7 bases and J by 0 bases, leaving 10 bases between them. Germline V gene sequence: CDR1 LNHNV, CDR2 YYDKDF (reference sequence). The CDR3 protein is CATTRDASYEQYF. CDR3 DNA sequence: TGTGCCACCACCCGGGACGCCTCCTACGAGCAGTACTTC.

This clonotype was found a few times. The chain uses TRBV20-1 and TRBJ2-7; tentatively, D is TRBD1 (5 bases). This CDR3 has 13 residues. CDR1 is DFQATT and CDR2 is SNEGSKA in the germline V gene (reference sequence). Trimming pared 3 bases from V and 1 base from J, leaving 10 bases between. CDR3 protein: CSASRVESYEQYF. CDR3 nucleotides: TGCAGTGCTAGCAGGGTTGAATCCTACGAGCAGTACTTC.

This chain links TRBV12-3 or TRBV12-4 with TRBJ2-7; maybe TRBD1 (5 bases). The V end was cut by 6 bases, the J end by 6 bases, with 21 bases between. The CDR3 consists of 15 residues. CDR3 residues: CASSRDLPGYAEQYF. Written as DNA, the CDR3 is TGTGCCAGCAGCAGGGATCTCCCCGGTTATGCCGAGCAGTACTTC.

This rearrangement joins TRBV4-1 to TRBJ2-7, with 8 positions matching TRBD1. The CDR3 is made up of 15 amino acids. Germline V gene sequence: CDR1 MGHRA, CDR2 YSYEKL. J lost 7 bases, V lost 3 bases, and 11 bases had no gene match. In nucleotides, the CDR3 is TGCGCCAGCAGCCAGCGGGACAGGCCCAACTTTGAGCAGTACTTC. This gives the protein CASSQRDRPNFEQYF.

The V and J genes are TRBV7-9 and TRBJ2-2; D possibly matches TRBD1 or TRBD2 (5 bases each). This CDR3 contains 16 residues. The V end was cut by 3 bases, the J end by 0 bases, with 11 bases between. Per the germline V gene, CDR1 is SEHNR and CDR2 is FQNEAQ (reference sequence). The CDR3 DNA is TGTGCCAGCAGCTTGCCCGGGACCTCGAACACCGGGGAGCTGTTTTTT. It yields the protein CASSLPGTSNTGELFF.

This clonotype was seen at least ten times. J is TRBJ2-3 and V is TRBV11-2; TRBD1 aligns across 10 bases. Germline V gene lookup returns CDR1 SGHAT and CDR2 FQNNGV. V trimming: 3 bases; J trimming: 0 bases; junction bases outside the gene matches: 3. The CDR3 contains 16 residues. The chain's CDR3 is CASSLTGGFSTDTQYF. The CDR3 region has the DNA TGTGCCAGCAGCTTGACAGGGGGCTTTAGCACAGATACGCAGTATTTT.

This clonotype was observed at least ten times. The rearrangement links TRBV2 to TRBJ2-1; D may be TRBD1 or TRBD2 (5 bases each). This CDR3 region has 12 residues. The germline gives CDR1 SNHLY, CDR2 FYNNEI. V was trimmed by 5 bases and J by 12 bases, leaving 14 bases between them. CDR3 DNA: TGTGCCAGCAGTTCTGGGACCGATGTGCAGTTCTTC. This gives the protein CASSSGTDVQFF. Drawing the rest from reference TRBV2 and TRBJ2-1, the complete variable domain is EPEVTQTPSHQVTQMGQEVILRCVPISNHLYFYWYRQILGQKVEFLVSFYNNEISEKSEIFDDQFSVERPDGSNFTLKIRSTKLEDSAMYFCASSSGTDVQFFGPGTRLTVL.

The gene calls are TRBV11-2 and TRBJ2-5; D is possibly TRBD2 (5 bases). The CDR3 totals 16 residues. Trimming left V 0 bases short and J 4 bases short, with 15 bases between. Germline V lookup: CDR1 SGHAT, CDR2 FQNNGV. The CDR3 DNA sequence: TGTGCCAGCAGCTTAGATAGTGTAGCGTGGGGAGAGACCCAGTACTTC. Translated, it gives CASSLDSVAWGETQYF.

The CDR3 region is CASTERVSSYNEQFF. In nucleotides, the CDR3 is TGCGCCAGCACCGAGCGGGTTAGCTCCTACAATGAGCAGTTCTTC. The chain joins TRBV5-1 to TRBJ2-1; D might be TRBD2 (6 bases). Germline V gives CDR1 SGHRS, CDR2 YFSETQ. Trimming cost V 6 bases and J 0 bases, with 13 bases left between them. This CDR3 has 15 amino acids.

This chain links TRBV5-1 with TRBJ1-1; 8 bases align to TRBD1. The trim removed 5 bases at V and 3 bases at J, leaving 6 bases unmatched. This CDR3 has 14 amino acids. Looked up from germline, CDR1 is SGHRS and CDR2 is YFSETQ. The CDR3, as DNA: TGCGCCAGCAGTGATGCAGGGGGCTACACTGAAGCTTTCTTT. It yields the protein CASSDAGGYTEAFF.

This clonotype was seen only a few times. The chain carries TRBV6-1 and TRBJ2-1; TRBD1 or TRBD2 may be the D gene (5 bases each). Germline CDR1 MNHNS, CDR2 SASEGT. This CDR3 comprises 15 residues. The V and J ends lost 10 bases and 0 bases respectively, with 16 bases between them. CDR3 sequence: CATLLGTYSYNEQFF. The CDR3 bases are TGTGCCACCCTGCTGGGGACCTACTCCTACAATGAGCAGTTCTTC.